Following are 21 T cell receptor beta chains from one sample sequenced in a study of cytomegalovirus exposure and HLA in healthy donors. The primer mix had 60 Vbeta and 13 Jbeta primers. The table came from immunoSEQ multiplex PCR; TCRdb's copy has only in-frame clones and leaves some out. Of roughly 200,000 clones listed, 70% to 90% are singletons. The sequencing sample was made of PBMCs. The receptors were sampled from a woman between 50 and 59 years old in good health and CMV-seronegative.

This clone has a handful of counts. The V call is TRBV29-1, the J call TRBJ2-1; 8 nucleotides agree with TRBD2. Germline V lookup: CDR1 SQVTM, CDR2 ANQGSEA. With 4 bases clipped from V and 0 bases from J, the junction kept 26 bases outside the gene matches. This CDR3 is 22 amino acids long. In DNA form, the CDR3 reads TGCAGCGTTGTGGGGGGGGGTAGAACGGGAGGGACTTCCCACCTCTCCTACAATGAGCAGTTCTTC. Protein: CSVVGGGRTGGTSHLSYNEQFF.

In this sample, this clone turned up once. V is TRBV2 and J is TRBJ1-4; TRBD1 agrees at 9 bases. V lost 11 bases, J lost 5 bases, and 9 bases stayed unmatched. The CDR3 is 14 amino acids. CDR1 and CDR2 (germline): SNHLY, FYNNEI. DNA of the CDR3: TGTGCCGGCCGGGACAGGGACTGGAATGAAAAACTGTTTTTT. This gives the protein CAGRDRDWNEKLFF. Drawing the rest from reference TRBV2 and TRBJ1-4, the complete variable domain is EPEVTQTPSHQVTQMGQEVILRCVPISNHLYFYWYRQILGQKVEFLVSFYNNEISEKSEIFDDQFSVERPDGSNFTLKIRSTKLEDSAMYFCAGRDRDWNEKLFFGSGTQLSVL.

CDR3 in DNA: TGCGCCAGCAGCCAGAGCAGGATAACAGGGAGGGCATACAATGAGCAGTTCTTC. It is translated as CASSQSRITGRAYNEQFF. The chain couples TRBV4-3 to TRBJ2-1; D possibly corresponds to TRBD2 (7 bases). Germline V CDR1 and CDR2: LGHNA, YSLEER. Trimming removed 3 bases from V and 4 bases from J, with 22 bases in between. The CDR3 spans 18 residues.

This chain uses TRBV6-5 with TRBJ1-4, with D unresolved. The CDR3 is made up of 15 amino acids. With 0 bases removed from V and 1 base from J, the gap between germline ends came to 6 bases. CDR1 is MNHEY, CDR2 SVGAGI, per germline. CDR3 coding DNA: TGTGCCAGCAGTTACTCGCGTGAAACTAATGAAAAACTGTTTTTT. Amino acid sequence: CASSYSRETNEKLFF.

The CDR3 sequence is CATRAGNTEAFF. Here the CDR3 DNA reads TGTGCCACCAGGGCAGGGAACACTGAAGCTTTCTTT. J is TRBJ1-1 and V is TRBV19; a possible D gene is TRBD1 (5 bases). The CDR3 extends over 12 amino acids. In germline, CDR1 is LNHDA, CDR2 SQIVND (reference sequence). Trimming shortened V by 10 bases and J by 1 base, and 10 bases separated the two germline ends.

The chain couples TRBV5-4 to TRBJ2-3; 8 bases are shared with TRBD2. V trimming: 3 bases; J trimming: 4 bases; junction bases outside the gene matches: 7. This CDR3 is 15 amino acids long. CDR1 SGHNT and CDR2 YYREEE come from the germline V gene (reference sequence). The CDR3 region has the DNA TGTGCCAGCAGCTCGCCGGGACTAGGAGCAGATACGCAGTATTTT. Its protein product is CASSSPGLGADTQYF. The full variable domain, rest sourced from reference TRBV5-4 and TRBJ2-3, is ETGVTQSPTHLIKTRGQQVTLRCSSQSGHNTVSWYQQALGQGPQFIFQYYREEENGRGNFPPRFSGLQFPNYSSELNVNALELDDSALYLCASSSPGLGADTQYFGPGTRLTVL.

This clone was counted a few times. The chain combines TRBV7-2 with TRBJ1-2; no firm D call. The germline CDR1 and CDR2 sequences are SGHTA and FQGNSA. The CDR3 loop spans 13 amino acids. V was shortened by 5 bases and J by 5 bases, with 12 bases between the two germline ends. The CDR3 is CASSNTLGYGYTF. The CDR3 region has the DNA TGTGCCAGCAGCAATACGCTCGGGTATGGCTACACCTTC.

This clone has only one observation. The J gene is TRBJ2-7, the V gene TRBV10-3, with unresolved D. The CDR3 sequence is 12 residues long. V lost 2 bases, J lost 0 bases, and 2 bases lay in between. Germline CDR1 is ENHRY and CDR2 is SYGVKD. The CDR3 region has the DNA TGTGCCATCAGTGAGCTCTCCTACGAGCAGTACTTC. This translates into CAISELSYEQYF.

The chain uses TRBV2 and TRBJ2-3; 8 bases are a match to TRBD2. The CDR3 totals 13 residues. CDR1 SNHLY and CDR2 FYNNEI come from the germline V gene. Trimming removed 2 bases from V and 11 bases from J; junction bases left unmatched: 6. The CDR3 region has the DNA TGTGCCAGCAGTGAATCCCTCGGGAGGGGGCAGTATTTT. This codes for CASSESLGRGQYF.

This chain connects TRBV30 to TRBJ2-4; 7 bases align to TRBD1. Germline trimming cut 3 bases from V and 8 bases from J; bases unmatched to any gene: 10. Germline V gene lookup returns CDR1 GTSNPN and CDR2 SVGIG (reference sequence). CDR3 length: 14 residues. The CDR3 DNA is TGTGCCTGGAGATCGGGACAGAGAGGTGACATTCAGTACTTC. This encodes CAWRSGQRGDIQYF. The full variable domain, completed using reference TRBV30 and TRBJ2-4, is SQTIHQWPATLVQPVGSPLSLECTVEGTSNPNLYWYRQAAGRGLQLLFYSVGIGQISSEVPQNLSASRPQDRQFILSSKKLLLSDSGFYLCAWRSGQRGDIQYFGAGTRLSVL.

This clone turned up a few times. The CDR3 sequence: CASSESGGPWEKLFF. As DNA, the CDR3 is TGTGCCAGCAGTGAGTCAGGGGGGCCTTGGGAAAAACTGTTTTTT. The chain carries TRBV9 and TRBJ1-4; the match to TRBD1 covers 7 bases. The V segment lost 5 bases and the J segment 8 bases; nucleotides outside the gene matches: 12. Germline V gene lookup returns CDR1 SGDLS and CDR2 YYNGEE. This CDR3 spans 15 amino acids.

The chain uses TRBV19 and TRBJ2-5, with TRBD2 identical over 7 bases. Trimming removed 6 bases from V and 4 bases from J; junction bases left unmatched: 14. This CDR3 is built from 16 residues. Per germline, CDR1 LNHDA and CDR2 SQIVND (reference sequence). This CDR3 is CASRGEGRESLETQYF. The DNA for the CDR3 is TGTGCCAGTAGGGGGGAGGGGCGGGAGAGTCTAGAGACCCAGTACTTC.

The chain combines TRBV19 with TRBJ2-1; 13 bases line up with TRBD2. Germline trimming cut 4 bases from V and 6 bases from J; bases unmatched to any gene: 15. Germline V gene data show CDR1 as LNHDA and CDR2 as SQIVND (reference sequence). This CDR3 spans 19 amino acids. As DNA, the CDR3 is TGTGCCAGTAGTAAGATCGGACTAGCGGGAGTTGGAATCAGCAATGAGCAGTTCTTC. This sequence encodes CASSKIGLAGVGISNEQFF.

This clone turned up a few times. The V call is TRBV2, the J call TRBJ1-1; tentative D call: TRBD1 (6 bases). Germline-derived CDR1 and CDR2 are SNHLY and FYNNEI. Trimming stripped 7 bases from V and 0 bases from J, with 12 bases between. This CDR3 is 14 amino acids long. The CDR3 DNA reads TGTGCCAGCAAACAGGGCGTAATGAACACTGAAGCTTTCTTT. Translated, it gives CASKQGVMNTEAFF.

The chain joins TRBV5-5 to TRBJ2-2; 8 bases fit TRBD2. The germline gives CDR1 SGHKS, CDR2 YYEKEE (reference sequence). There are 14 residues in the CDR3. The V gene end was trimmed by 10 bases and the J gene end by 2 bases; junction bases not matched to a gene: 7. CDR3 nucleotide sequence: TGTGCCGGCCGGACTAGCCCTAACACCGGGGAGCTGTTTTTT. It encodes CAGRTSPNTGELFF.

The rearrangement joins TRBV28 to TRBJ1-1; D remains unclear. V dropped 6 bases and J dropped 0 bases, with 8 bases sitting between them. The germline V gene has CDR1 MDHEN and CDR2 SYDVKM. The CDR3 spans 13 residues. Here the CDR3 DNA reads TGTGCCAGCAGGTGGGCCATGAACACTGAAGCTTTCTTT. Its translation is CASRWAMNTEAFF.

Concerning this clone: Germline and junction disagree at one end, which may indicate a read error. The rearrangement links TRBV30 to TRBJ2-5; maybe TRBD2 (5 bases). CDR3 length equals 13 residues. Germline V gives CDR1 GTSNPN, CDR2 SVGIG (reference sequence). The CDR3 reads CVWTAEPGETQYF. Written as DNA, the CDR3 is TGTGTCTGGACTGCCGAACCCGGAGAGACCCAGTACTTC.

The rearrangement links TRBV7-2 to TRBJ2-7; D not resolved. The CDR3 runs 13 residues. Deletions cut 2 bases from V and 1 base from J, with 6 bases between. Germline V gene lookup returns CDR1 SGHTA and CDR2 FQGNSA. The CDR3 spells CASSLSPSYEQYF. The CDR3 DNA reads TGTGCCAGCAGCTTAAGCCCTTCCTACGAGCAGTACTTC.

The V gene is TRBV7-9, the J gene TRBJ2-7, with 8 bases identical to TRBD1. J lost 3 bases, V lost 6 bases, and 4 bases had no gene match. The CDR3 sequence is 13 residues long. CDR1 and CDR2 (germline): SEHNR, FQNEAQ (reference sequence). The CDR3 is CASRPDRGYEQYF. The CDR3 DNA sequence: TGTGCCAGCAGACCCGACAGGGGCTACGAGCAGTACTTC.

The chain recombines TRBV19 with TRBJ1-4; 7 bases agree with TRBD1. The CDR3 loop spans 15 amino acids. Trimming took 4 bases from V and 0 from J; bases not matched to a gene: 2. CDR1 and CDR2 from the germline V gene are LNHDA and SQIVND (reference sequence). The CDR3 reads CASSRDRPTNEKLFF. The CDR3 DNA sequence: TGTGCCAGTAGTAGGGACAGACCAACTAATGAAAAACTGTTTTTT. Variable domain in full (rest from reference TRBV19 and TRBJ1-4): DGGITQSPKYLFRKEGQNVTLSCEQNLNHDAMYWYRQDPGQGLRLIYYSQIVNDFQKGDIAEGYSVSREKKESFPLTVTSAQKNPTAFYLCASSRDRPTNEKLFFGSGTQLSVL.

CDR3 loop: CASSPGSQALVGYGTDTQYF. CDR3 bases: TGTGCCAGCTCACCTGGGAGTCAGGCCCTAGTGGGGTACGGCACAGATACGCAGTATTTT. The V and J genes are TRBV18 and TRBJ2-3; weak D call: TRBD2 (5 bases). The V end was cut by 3 bases, the J end by 1 base, with 26 bases between. This CDR3 spans 20 amino acids. Per the germline V gene, CDR1 is KGHSH and CDR2 is LQKENI. Variable domain in full (rest from reference TRBV18 and TRBJ2-3): NAGVMQNPRHLVRRRGQEARLRCSPMKGHSHVYWYRQLPEEGLKFMVYLQKENIIDESGMPKERFSAEFPKEGPSILRIQQVVRGDSAAYFCASSPGSQALVGYGTDTQYFGPGTRLTVL.